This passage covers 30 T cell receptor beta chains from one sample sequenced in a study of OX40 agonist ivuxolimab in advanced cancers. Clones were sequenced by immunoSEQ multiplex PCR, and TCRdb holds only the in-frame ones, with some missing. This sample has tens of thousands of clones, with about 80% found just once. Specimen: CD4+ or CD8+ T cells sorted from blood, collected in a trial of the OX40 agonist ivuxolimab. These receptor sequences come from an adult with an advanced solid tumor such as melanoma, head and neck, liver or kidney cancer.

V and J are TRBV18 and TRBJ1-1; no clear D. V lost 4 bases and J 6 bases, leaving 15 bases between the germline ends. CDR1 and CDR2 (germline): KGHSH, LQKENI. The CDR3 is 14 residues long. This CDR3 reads CASSRISVGSEAFF. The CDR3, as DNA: TGTGCCAGCTCACGCATCTCAGTAGGCTCTGAAGCTTTCTTT.

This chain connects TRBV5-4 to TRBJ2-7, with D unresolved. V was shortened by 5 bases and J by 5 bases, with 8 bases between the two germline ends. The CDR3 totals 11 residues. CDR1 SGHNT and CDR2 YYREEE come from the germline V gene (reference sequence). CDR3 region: CASSIGHEQYF. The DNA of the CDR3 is TGTGCCAGCAGTATAGGCCACGAGCAGTACTTC.

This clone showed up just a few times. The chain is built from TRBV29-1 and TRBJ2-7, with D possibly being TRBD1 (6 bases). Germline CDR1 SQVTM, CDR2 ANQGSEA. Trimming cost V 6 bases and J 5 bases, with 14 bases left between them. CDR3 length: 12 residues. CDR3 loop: CSVFGQTDEQYF. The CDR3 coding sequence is TGCAGCGTCTTCGGACAGACGGACGAGCAGTACTTC.

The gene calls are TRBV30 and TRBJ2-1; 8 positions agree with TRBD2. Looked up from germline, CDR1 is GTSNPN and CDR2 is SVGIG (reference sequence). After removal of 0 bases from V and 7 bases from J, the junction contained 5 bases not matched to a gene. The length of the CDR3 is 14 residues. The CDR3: CAWSVRAGENEQFF. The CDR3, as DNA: TGTGCCTGGAGTGTACGAGCGGGAGAAAATGAGCAGTTCTTC.

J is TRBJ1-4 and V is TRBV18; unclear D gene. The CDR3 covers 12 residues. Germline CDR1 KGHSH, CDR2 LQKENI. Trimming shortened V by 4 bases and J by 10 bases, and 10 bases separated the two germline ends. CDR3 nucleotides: TGTGCCAGCTCACTCGGACTTGGAAAACTGTTTTTT. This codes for CASSLGLGKLFF.

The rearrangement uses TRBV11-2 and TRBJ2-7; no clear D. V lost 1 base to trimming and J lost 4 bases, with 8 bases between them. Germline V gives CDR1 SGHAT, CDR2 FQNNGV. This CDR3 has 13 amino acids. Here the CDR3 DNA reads TGTGCCAGCAGCTTAGCCCTTCATTACGAGCAGTACGTC. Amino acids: CASSLALHYEQYV.

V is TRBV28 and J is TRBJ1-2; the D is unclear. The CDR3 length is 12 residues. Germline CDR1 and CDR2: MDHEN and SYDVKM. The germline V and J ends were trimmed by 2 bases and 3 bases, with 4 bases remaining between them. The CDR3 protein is CASSLEHYGYTF. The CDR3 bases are TGTGCCAGCAGTTTAGAGCACTATGGCTACACCTTC.

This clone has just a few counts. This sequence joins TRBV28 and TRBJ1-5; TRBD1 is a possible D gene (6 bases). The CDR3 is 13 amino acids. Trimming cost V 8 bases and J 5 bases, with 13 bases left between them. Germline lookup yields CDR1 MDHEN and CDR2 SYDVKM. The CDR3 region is CASYGQNDQPQHF. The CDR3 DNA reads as TGTGCCAGCTATGGACAGAACGATCAGCCCCAGCATTTT.

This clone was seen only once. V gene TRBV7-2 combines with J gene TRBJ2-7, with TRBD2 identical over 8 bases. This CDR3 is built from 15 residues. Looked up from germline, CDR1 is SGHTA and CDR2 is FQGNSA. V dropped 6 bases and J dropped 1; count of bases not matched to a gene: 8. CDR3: CASRTTSGPSYEQYF. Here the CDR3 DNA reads TGTGCCAGCAGAACCACTAGCGGTCCTTCCTACGAGCAGTACTTC.

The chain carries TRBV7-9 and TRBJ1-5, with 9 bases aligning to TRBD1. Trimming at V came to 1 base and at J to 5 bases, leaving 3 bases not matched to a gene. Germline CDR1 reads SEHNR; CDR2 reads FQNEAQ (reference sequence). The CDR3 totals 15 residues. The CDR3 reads CASSLGTGGYQPQHF. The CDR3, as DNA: TGTGCCAGCAGCTTAGGAACAGGGGGCTATCAGCCCCAGCATTTT.

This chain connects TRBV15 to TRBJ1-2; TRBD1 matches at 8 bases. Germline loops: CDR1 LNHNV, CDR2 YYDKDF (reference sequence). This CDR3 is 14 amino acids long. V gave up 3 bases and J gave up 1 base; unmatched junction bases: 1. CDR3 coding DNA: TGTGCCACCAGCAGGGGACAGGTTAACTATGGCTACACCTTC. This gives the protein CATSRGQVNYGYTF.

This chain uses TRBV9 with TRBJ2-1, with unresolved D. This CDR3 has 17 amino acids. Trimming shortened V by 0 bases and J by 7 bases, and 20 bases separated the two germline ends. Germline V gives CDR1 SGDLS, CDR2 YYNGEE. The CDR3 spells CASSVVENPNSLNEQFF. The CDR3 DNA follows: TGTGCCAGCAGCGTAGTAGAGAATCCCAACTCCTTAAATGAGCAGTTCTTC. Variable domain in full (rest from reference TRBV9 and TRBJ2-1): DSGVTQTPKHLITATGQRVTLRCSPRSGDLSVYWYQQSLDQGLQFLIQYYNGEERAKGNILERFSAQQFPDLHSELNLSSLELGDSALYFCASSVVENPNSLNEQFFGPGTRLTVL.

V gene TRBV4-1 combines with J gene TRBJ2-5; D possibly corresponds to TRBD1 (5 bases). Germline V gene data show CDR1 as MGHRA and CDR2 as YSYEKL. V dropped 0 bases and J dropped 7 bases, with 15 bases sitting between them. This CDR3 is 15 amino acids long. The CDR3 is CASSQEGQGVGTQYF. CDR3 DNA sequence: TGCGCCAGCAGCCAAGAGGGCCAGGGCGTTGGGACCCAGTACTTC.

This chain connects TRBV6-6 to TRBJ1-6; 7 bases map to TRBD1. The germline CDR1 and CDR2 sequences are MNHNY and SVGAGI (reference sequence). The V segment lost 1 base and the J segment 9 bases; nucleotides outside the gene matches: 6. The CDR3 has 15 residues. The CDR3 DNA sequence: TGTGCCAGCAGTTACTTCGGGGACAGTGGTTCACCCCTCCACTTT. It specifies CASSYFGDSGSPLHF.

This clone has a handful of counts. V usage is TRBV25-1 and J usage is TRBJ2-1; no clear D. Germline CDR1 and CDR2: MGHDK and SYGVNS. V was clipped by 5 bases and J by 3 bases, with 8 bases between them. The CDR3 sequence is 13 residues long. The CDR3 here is CASSPEIYNEQFF. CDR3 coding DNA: TGTGCCAGCAGTCCGGAAATCTACAATGAGCAGTTCTTC.

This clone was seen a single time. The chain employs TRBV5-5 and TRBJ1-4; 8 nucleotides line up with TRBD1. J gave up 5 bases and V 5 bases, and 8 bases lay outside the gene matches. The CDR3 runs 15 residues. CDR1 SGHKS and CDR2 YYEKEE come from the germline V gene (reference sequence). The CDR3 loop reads CASSFQGAENEKLFF. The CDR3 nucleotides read TGTGCCAGCAGTTTCCAGGGGGCCGAGAATGAAAAACTGTTTTTT.

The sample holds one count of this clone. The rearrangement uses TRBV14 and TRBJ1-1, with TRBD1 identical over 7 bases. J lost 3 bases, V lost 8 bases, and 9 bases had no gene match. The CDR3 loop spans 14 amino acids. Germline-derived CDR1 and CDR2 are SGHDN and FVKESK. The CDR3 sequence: CASAREGGYTEAFF. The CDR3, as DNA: TGTGCCAGCGCCAGGGAAGGGGGCTACACTGAAGCTTTCTTT.

CDR3 amino acids: CASSSPRGHSGELFF. CDR3 DNA: TGTGCCAGCAGTAGTCCCAGGGGGCATAGCGGGGAGCTGTTTTTT. The chain has TRBV27 and TRBJ2-2, with 8 nucleotides matching TRBD1. The V and J ends lost 5 bases and 7 bases, in that order; junction bases with no gene match: 9. The germline CDR1 and CDR2 sequences are MNHEY and SMNVEV (reference sequence). The CDR3 extends over 15 amino acids.

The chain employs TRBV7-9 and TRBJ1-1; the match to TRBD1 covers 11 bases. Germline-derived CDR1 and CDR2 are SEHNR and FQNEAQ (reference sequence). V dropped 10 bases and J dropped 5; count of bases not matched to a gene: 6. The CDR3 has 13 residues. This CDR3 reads CATGGQGVTEAFF. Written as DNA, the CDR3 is TGTGCCACAGGGGGACAGGGGGTAACTGAAGCTTTCTTT.

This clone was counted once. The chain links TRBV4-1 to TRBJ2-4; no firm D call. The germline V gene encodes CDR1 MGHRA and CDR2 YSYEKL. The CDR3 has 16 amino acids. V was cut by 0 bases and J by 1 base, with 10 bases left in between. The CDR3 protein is CASSQETLGAKNIQYF. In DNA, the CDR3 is TGCGCCAGCAGCCAAGAAACTCTGGGTGCCAAAAACATTCAGTACTTC.

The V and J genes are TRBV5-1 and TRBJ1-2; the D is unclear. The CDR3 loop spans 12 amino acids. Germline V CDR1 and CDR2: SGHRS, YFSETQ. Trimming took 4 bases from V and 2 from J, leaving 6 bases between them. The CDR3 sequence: CASSGGNYGYTF. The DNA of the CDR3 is TGCGCCAGCAGCGGCGGCAACTATGGCTACACCTTC.

CDR3 amino acids: CASRLTPYTEAFF. The CDR3 nucleotides are TGTGCCAGCAGGCTGACACCTTACACTGAAGCTTTCTTT. The gene calls are TRBV2 and TRBJ1-1; D is undetermined. The V gene lost 6 bases and the J gene lost 3 bases, with 11 bases spanning the gap. This CDR3 comprises 13 residues. In germline, CDR1 is SNHLY, CDR2 FYNNEI.

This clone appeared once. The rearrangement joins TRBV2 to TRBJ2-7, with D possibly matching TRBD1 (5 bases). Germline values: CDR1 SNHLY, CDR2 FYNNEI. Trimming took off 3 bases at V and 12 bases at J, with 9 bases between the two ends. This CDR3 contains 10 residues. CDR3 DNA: TGTGCCAGCAGTGATAATGGGGCGTACGTC. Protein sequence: CASSDNGAYV.

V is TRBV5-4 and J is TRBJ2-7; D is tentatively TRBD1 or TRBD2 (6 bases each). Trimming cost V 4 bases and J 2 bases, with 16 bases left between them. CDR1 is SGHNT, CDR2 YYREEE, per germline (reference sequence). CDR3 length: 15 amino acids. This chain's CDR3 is CASSDPGGLPYEQYF. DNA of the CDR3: TGTGCCAGCAGCGACCCCGGGGGCCTGCCCTACGAGCAGTACTTC.

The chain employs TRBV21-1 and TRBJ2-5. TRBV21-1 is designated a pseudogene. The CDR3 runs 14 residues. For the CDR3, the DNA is TGTGCCAGCAGCAAAAAAGATCCTCAAGAGACCCAGTACTTC. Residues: CASSKKDPQETQYF.

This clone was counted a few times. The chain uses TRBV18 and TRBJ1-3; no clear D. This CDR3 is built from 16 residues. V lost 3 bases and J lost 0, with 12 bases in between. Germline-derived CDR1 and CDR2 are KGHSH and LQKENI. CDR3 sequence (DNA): TGTGCCAGCTCACCCAGGCAGCTTATCTCTGGAAACACCATATATTTT. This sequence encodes CASSPRQLISGNTIYF.

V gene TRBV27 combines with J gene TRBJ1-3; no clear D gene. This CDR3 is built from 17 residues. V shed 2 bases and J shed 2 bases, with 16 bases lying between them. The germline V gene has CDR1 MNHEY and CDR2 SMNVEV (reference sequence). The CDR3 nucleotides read TGTGCCAGCAGTTTAAGAGGTCCAGGCCACCCTGGAAACACCATATATTTT. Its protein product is CASSLRGPGHPGNTIYF.

The CDR3 nucleotides are TGCAGTGCTAGACACTCGGACACCCAGTACTTC. This sequence encodes CSARHSDTQYF. This rearrangement joins TRBV20-1 to TRBJ2-5, with D uncertain. The CDR3 sequence is 11 residues long. Trimming took off 2 bases at V and 8 bases at J, with 9 bases between the two ends. Per germline, CDR1 DFQATT and CDR2 SNEGSKA (reference sequence).

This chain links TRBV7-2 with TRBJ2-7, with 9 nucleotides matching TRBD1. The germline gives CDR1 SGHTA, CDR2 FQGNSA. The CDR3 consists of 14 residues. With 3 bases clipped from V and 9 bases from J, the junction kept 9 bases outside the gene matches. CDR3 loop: CASSFVGQGRAQYF. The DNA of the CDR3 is TGTGCCAGCAGCTTTGTGGGACAGGGTCGAGCGCAGTACTTC.

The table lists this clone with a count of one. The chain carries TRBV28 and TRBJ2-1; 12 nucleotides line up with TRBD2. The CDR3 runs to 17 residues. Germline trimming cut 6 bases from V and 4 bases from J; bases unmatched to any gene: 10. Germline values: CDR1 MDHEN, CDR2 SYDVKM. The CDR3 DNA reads TGTGCCAGCAGCCACTCCGGGACTAGCGGGCGTTACAATGAGCAGTTCTTC. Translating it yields CASSHSGTSGRYNEQFF.